Here is one T cell receptor beta chain with its context. Its target is not known. The data belong to a study of vaccination and CD4 T cells after COVID-19. Treatment noted: roughly 10-day PBMC culture with coronavirus spike peptide pools or control peptides (ViraFEST assay). Germline assignment: CDR1 LNHDA and CDR2 SQIVND (reference sequence). There are 17 residues in the CDR3. With V trimmed by 4 bases and J by 1 base, 4 bases remained unmatched. The study sequenced cultured CD4+ T cell DNA using the Oncomine TCR Beta short-read assay. TCRdb redid the calling of the PCR reads with MiXCR, one entry per CDR3 protein. Of some 15,000 distinct CDR3 sequences listed, 30% to 35% are singletons.

The J gene is TRBJ2-1, the V gene TRBV19; 13 positions agree with TRBD2. The TCR originated in a human donor who had recovered from COVID-19. The sequenced sample was CD4+ T cells from blood, cultured in vitro, obtained after SARS-CoV-2 vaccination. The CDR3 spells CASSTRTSGGSYNEQFF. The CDR3 DNA is TGTGCCAGTAGTACTCGGACTAGCGGGGGTTCCTACAATGAGCAGTTCTTC.